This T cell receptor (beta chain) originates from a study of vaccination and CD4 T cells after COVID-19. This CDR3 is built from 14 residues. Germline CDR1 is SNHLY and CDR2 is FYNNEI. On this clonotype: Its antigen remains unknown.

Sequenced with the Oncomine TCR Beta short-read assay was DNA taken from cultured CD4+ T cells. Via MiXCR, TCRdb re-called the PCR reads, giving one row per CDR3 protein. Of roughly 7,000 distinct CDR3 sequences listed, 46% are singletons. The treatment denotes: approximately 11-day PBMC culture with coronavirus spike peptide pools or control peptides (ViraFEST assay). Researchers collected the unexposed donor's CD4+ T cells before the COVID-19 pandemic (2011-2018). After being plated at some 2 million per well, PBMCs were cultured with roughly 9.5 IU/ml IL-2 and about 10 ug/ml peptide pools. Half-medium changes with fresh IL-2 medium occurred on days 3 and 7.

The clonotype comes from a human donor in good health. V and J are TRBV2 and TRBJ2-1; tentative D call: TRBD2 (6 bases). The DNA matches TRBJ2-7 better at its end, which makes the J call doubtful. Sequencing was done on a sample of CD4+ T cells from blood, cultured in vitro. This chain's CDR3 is CASSEVGGSGEQYF. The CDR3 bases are TGTGCCAGCAGTGAAGTGGGGGGTTCTGGCGAGCAGTACTTC.